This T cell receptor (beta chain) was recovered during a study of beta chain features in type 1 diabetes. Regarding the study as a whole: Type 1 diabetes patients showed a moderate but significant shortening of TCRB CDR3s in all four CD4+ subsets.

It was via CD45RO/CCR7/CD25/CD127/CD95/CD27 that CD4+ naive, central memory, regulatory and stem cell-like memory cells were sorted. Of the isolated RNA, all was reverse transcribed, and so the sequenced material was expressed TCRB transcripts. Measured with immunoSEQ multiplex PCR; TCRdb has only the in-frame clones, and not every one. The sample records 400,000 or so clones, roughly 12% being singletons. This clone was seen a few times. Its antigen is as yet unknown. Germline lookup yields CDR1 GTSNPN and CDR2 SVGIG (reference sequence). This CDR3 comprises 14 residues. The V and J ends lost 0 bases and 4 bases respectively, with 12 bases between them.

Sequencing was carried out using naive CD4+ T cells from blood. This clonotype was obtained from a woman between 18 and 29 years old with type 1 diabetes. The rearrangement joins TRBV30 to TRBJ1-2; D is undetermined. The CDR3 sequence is CAWSVGRPPYGYTF. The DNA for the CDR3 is TGTGCCTGGAGTGTAGGCAGGCCTCCCTATGGCTACACCTTC.